Reported below is one T cell receptor beta chain. Its antigen remains unknown. Assay used: immunoSEQ multiplex PCR; TCRdb lists only in-frame clones, some missing. The sample has 95,000 to 110,000 clones; roughly 90% are singletons. The data derive from a study of T cell responses to AZD1222 COVID-19 vaccine. Study-level background: Second-dose timings of about 4 or about 12 weeks were pooled. Regarding the study as a whole: Reportedly, nearly half the spike-specific TCRs target unmutated variant regions.

The CDR3 consists of 13 residues. Per germline, CDR1 LNHDA and CDR2 SQIVND (reference sequence). Deletions cut 2 bases from V and 4 bases from J, with 7 bases between. Specimen: peripheral blood, collected on day 0 of AZD1222 vaccination. The chain combines TRBV19 with TRBJ2-3; D might be TRBD1 or TRBD2, each matching 5 bases. The sequence derives from an adult in good health. The CDR3 protein is CASSIRGADTQYF. CDR3 DNA: TGTGCCAGTAGTATAAGAGGGGCAGATACGCAGTATTTT.